A selection of T cell receptor beta chains follows, all from one sample in a study of Ad26.COV2.S vaccination and SARS-CoV-2 variants. Measured with immunoSEQ multiplex PCR; TCRdb has only the in-frame clones, and not every one. This table has about 400,000 clones, about 92% appearing once. Here the sequenced sample was peripheral blood, taken in a trial of Ad26.COV2.S vaccine versus placebo. These TCRs come from a person aged 18-60 years who received the Ad26.COV2.S COVID-19 vaccine or a placebo. Each CDR3 is given without its conserved first and last residue.

J,V,CDR3
TRBJ2-3,TRBV5-1,ASRLDLGTDTQY
TRBJ2-5,TRBV4-1,ASSRGTIGGIETQY
TRBJ1-1,TRBV29-1,SVEGTFMNTEAF
TRBJ1-1,TRBV30,AWRDRAQAF
TRBJ1-1,TRBV6-2/TRBV6-3,ASSYRTGSLEAF
TRBJ1-2,TRBV9,ASSIDQGAWGYT
TRBJ2-5,TRBV3-1/TRBV3-2,ASSQDYGQTQETQY
TRBJ2-7,TRBV10-2,ASSDLLQTQSSYEQY
TRBJ2-1,TRBV2,ASILLAGGPTSSYNEQF
TRBJ2-7,TRBV30,AWSVWQGTRSYEQY
TRBJ2-7,TRBV13,ASSFLLAGTYEQY
TRBJ2-1,TRBV21-1,ASSKGKIWVVRRGSNEQF
TRBJ2-3,TRBV30,ACSAGPRPY
TRBJ1-1,TRBV19,ASTLWQGMNTEAF
TRBJ2-3,TRBV12-3/TRBV12-4,ASSELADTQY
TRBJ2-1,TRBV7-8,ASSLSSGGPKLYNEQF
TRBJ2-2,TRBV29-1,SVEPASNTGELF
TRBJ1-3,TRBV20-1,SARAGNTIY
TRBJ1-1,TRBV27,ASSGTQGWDTEAF
TRBJ2-3,TRBV11-2,ASSSSRLVAGWTDTQY
TRBJ1-2,TRBV27,ASSLSTRTGASLYGYT
TRBJ1-1,TRBV7-2,ASSLAWVSEAF
TRBJ2-2,TRBV19,ASSIHHGELF
TRBJ2-1,TRBV2,ASSGVTEQF
TRBJ2-3,TRBV9,ASSRSHTQY
TRBJ1-2,TRBV6-4,ASPTMPGQGRSHT